This T cell receptor beta chain was obtained from a study of shared clonotypes between healthy human individuals. Study-level findings and limits: Only a few donors were included, so the genetic and exposure-history diversity represented was limited.

CDR1 is PRHDT, CDR2 FYEKMQ, per germline (reference sequence). CDR3 length: 14 amino acids. V lost 1 base and J 4 bases, leaving 11 bases between the germline ends. The protocol was immunoSEQ multiplex PCR, while the TCRdb copy is restricted to in-frame clones and leaves out a portion. The sample has under 700,000 clones; approximately 95% are singletons. Terminally differentiated effector memory CD45RA+ cells were excluded by CCR7 positive selection of CD45RO-negative cells. This clone was counted once. Its antigen remains unidentified. The chain recombines TRBV13 with TRBJ2-7; no clear D gene. The sample was naive CD8+ T cells sorted from blood. The TCR originated in a woman in her twenties or thirties in good health. In DNA, the CDR3 is TGTGCCAGCAGCTTAGAGAGCAGGAAATACGAGCAGTACTTC. It specifies CASSLESRKYEQYF.